These 21 T cell receptor beta chains came from one sample sequenced in a study of blood T cell repertoires in COVID-19. Sequencing used immunoSEQ multiplex PCR; TCRdb keeps in-frame clones, though not all of them. The data contain about 70,000 clones, 90% of them singletons. Sequenced sample: peripheral blood. The origin of the receptors is a man aged 45-65 years with acute or convalescent COVID-19.

V and J are TRBV7-9 and TRBJ2-7, with TRBD2 matching 10 bases. The CDR3 totals 14 residues. Losses at the gene ends were 4 bases for V and 4 bases for J; bases not matched to a gene: 4. Germline values: CDR1 SEHNR, CDR2 FQNEAQ (reference sequence). The CDR3 sequence: CASSSPGLAYEQYF. In DNA form, the CDR3 reads TGTGCCAGCAGCTCACCGGGACTAGCGTACGAGCAGTACTTC.

A few counts support this clone. V usage is TRBV12-2 and J usage is TRBJ1-4; the table's D call TRBD1 went unverified against the DNA. TRBV12-2 is a pseudogene locus. This CDR3 contains 17 residues. CDR3 coding DNA: TGTGCAAGTCGCCCAAACCCCGCACAGGGATCTAATGAAAAACTGTTTTTT. Translating gives CASRPNPAQGSNEKLFF.

The CDR3 bases are TGTGCCAGCTCACGAGAGATGACAATCGGCGAACAAGCTTTCTTT. Amino acids: CASSREMTIGEQAFF. The rearrangement links TRBV18 to TRBJ1-1; no clear D. V was pared by 4 bases and J by 9 bases, with 21 bases between. In germline, CDR1 is KGHSH, CDR2 LQKENI. CDR3 length: 15 residues.

The V call is TRBV4-1, the J call TRBJ1-5; D remains ambiguous. Between the trimmed V and J ends, which lost 0 bases and 0 bases, there was a span of 6 bases. The germline V gene has CDR1 MGHRA and CDR2 YSYEKL. The CDR3 sequence is 15 residues long. CDR3 coding DNA: TGCGCCAGCAGCCAAGATCCCAATAGCAATCAGCCCCAGCATTTT. It is translated as CASSQDPNSNQPQHF.

This clone was counted once. The V call is TRBV30, the J call TRBJ2-5; D uncertain. In germline, CDR1 is GTSNPN, CDR2 SVGIG (reference sequence). The CDR3 contains 12 residues. Trimming cost V 0 bases and J 5 bases, with 7 bases left between them. CDR3 nucleotide sequence: TGTGCCTGGAGTGTAGAGTGGGAGACCCAGTACTTC. This codes for CAWSVEWETQYF.

The chain uses TRBV7-9 and TRBJ2-1; tentative D call: TRBD2 (6 bases). The CDR3 extends over 16 amino acids. V was pared by 3 bases and J by 3 bases, with 15 bases between. Germline assignment: CDR1 SEHNR and CDR2 FQNEAQ (reference sequence). This chain's CDR3 is CASSLLTEGFYNEQFF. The CDR3 DNA sequence: TGTGCCAGCAGCTTGTTAACGGAGGGCTTCTACAATGAGCAGTTCTTC.

This clone has a handful of counts. The chain combines TRBV3-1 (or the pseudogene TRBV3-2) with TRBJ1-6, with 9 bases identical to TRBD1. V gave up 2 bases and J gave up 10 bases; unmatched junction bases: 3. Per germline, CDR1 LGHDT and CDR2 YNNKEL (reference sequence). This CDR3 comprises 14 residues. This CDR3 reads CASSQRTGESPLHF. The CDR3, as DNA: TGTGCCAGCAGCCAACGGACAGGGGAATCACCCCTCCACTTT.

This clone has a single count. The CDR3 loop is CASSLDVTYSYNEQFF. In DNA, the CDR3 is TGTGCCAGCAGCTTAGACGTCACTTACTCCTACAATGAGCAGTTCTTC. The chain has TRBV7-9 and TRBJ2-1; D uncertain. V dropped 1 base and J dropped 0 bases, with 10 bases sitting between them. This CDR3 spans 16 amino acids. CDR1 SEHNR and CDR2 FQNEAQ come from the germline V gene (reference sequence). Full variable domain (rest looked up from reference TRBV7-9 and TRBJ2-1): DTGVSQNPRHKITKRGQNVTFRCDPISEHNRLYWYRQTLGQGPEFLTYFQNEAQLEKSRLLSDRFSAERPKGSFSTLEIQRTEQGDSAMYLCASSLDVTYSYNEQFFGPGTRLTVL.

The chain uses TRBV15 and TRBJ2-5, with 10 bases matching TRBD2. J lost 4 bases, V lost 0 bases, and 8 bases had no gene match. CDR1 and CDR2 (germline): LNHNV, YYDKDF (reference sequence). This CDR3 has 17 residues. CDR3 sequence reads: CATSRDRTSGHRETQYF. In nucleotides, the CDR3 is TGTGCCACCAGCAGAGACCGGACTAGCGGCCACCGAGAGACCCAGTACTTC. Supplemented by reference TRBV15 and TRBJ2-5, the full variable domain reads DAMVIQNPRYQVTQFGKPVTLSCSQTLNHNVMYWYQQKSSQAPKLLFHYYDKDFNNEADTPDNFQSRRPNTSFCFLDIRSPGLGDTAMYLCATSRDRTSGHRETQYFGPGTRLLVL.

V gene TRBV24-1 combines with J gene TRBJ2-2, with D tentatively TRBD1 (5 bases). This CDR3 has 16 residues. V was clipped by 4 bases and J by 6 bases, with 17 bases between them. Germline assignment: CDR1 KGHDR and CDR2 SFDVKD. The CDR3, as DNA: TGTGCCACCAGTGACCACCCCGCCAGGGCGGCCGGGGAGCTGTTTTTT. Its protein product is CATSDHPARAAGELFF.

The genes are TRBV7-6 and TRBJ2-7, with 10 bases aligning to TRBD2. V shed 5 bases and J 6 bases; nucleotides not matched to a gene: 4. The CDR3 loop spans 13 amino acids. CDR1 is SGHVS, CDR2 FNYEAQ, per germline. This CDR3 is CASSRIAGGEQYF. The CDR3 DNA reads as TGTGCCAGCAGCCGAATAGCGGGAGGCGAGCAGTACTTC.

This clone has only one observation. The rearrangement uses TRBV27 and TRBJ2-6; the D gene is possibly TRBD2 (6 bases). Trimming removed 6 bases from V and 0 bases from J, with 21 bases in between. Germline V gene sequence: CDR1 MNHEY, CDR2 SMNVEV (reference sequence). CDR3 length: 19 amino acids. The CDR3 loop reads CASSYRTGARPSGANVLTF. The CDR3 nucleotides are TGTGCCAGCAGCTACCGTACGGGAGCTAGGCCCTCTGGGGCCAACGTCCTGACTTTC.

The chain is built from TRBV28 and TRBJ2-7; no reliable D call. Germline assignment: CDR1 MDHEN and CDR2 SYDVKM. V was pared by 6 bases and J by 9 bases, with 15 bases between. The length of the CDR3 is 12 residues. CDR3 in amino acids: CASSSRSRGQYV. The CDR3 coding sequence is TGTGCCAGCAGCTCACGATCCCGCGGGCAGTACGTC.

This chain joins TRBV3-1 (or the pseudogene TRBV3-2) and TRBJ1-3, with no clear D. Trimming cost V 0 bases and J 0 bases, with 9 bases left between them. Germline V gene data show CDR1 as LGHDT and CDR2 as YNNKEL (reference sequence). CDR3 length equals 16 residues. In DNA, the CDR3 is TGTGCCAGCAGCCAAGATCGGCGAGGCTCTGGAAACACCATATATTTT. This codes for CASSQDRRGSGNTIYF.

The V gene is TRBV29-1, the J gene TRBJ2-5; TRBD1 agrees at 10 bases. V lost 8 bases, J lost 2 bases, and 11 bases stayed unmatched. The germline V gene encodes CDR1 SQVTM and CDR2 ANQGSEA. The length of the CDR3 is 15 residues. The CDR3 region has the DNA TGCAGCACAAAAACCGGGACAGGGGTTCAAGAGACCCAGTACTTC. Its protein product is CSTKTGTGVQETQYF.

This sequence joins TRBV28 and TRBJ2-5; TRBD2 matches at 9 bases. The CDR3 runs 14 residues. Losses at the gene ends were 5 bases for V and 5 bases for J; bases not matched to a gene: 6. Germline lookup yields CDR1 MDHEN and CDR2 SYDVKM. The CDR3 DNA sequence: TGTGCCAGCAGTCTAGCGGGACAAAGGGAGACCCAGTACTTC. Its protein is CASSLAGQRETQYF.

This chain connects TRBV27 to TRBJ1-2; D may be TRBD1 (5 bases). Germline loops: CDR1 MNHEY, CDR2 SMNVEV (reference sequence). The CDR3 has 13 residues. Trimming shortened V by 6 bases and J by 7 bases, and 15 bases separated the two germline ends. The CDR3 DNA reads as TGTGCCAGCAGCCATGAGGGGAGGGGTGGCTACACCTTC. Translating it yields CASSHEGRGGYTF.

This clone was recorded only once. This sequence joins TRBV7-8 and TRBJ1-3; 7 bases align to TRBD1. The CDR3 has 15 residues. V was clipped by 5 bases and J by 3 bases; unmatched bases: 7. CDR1 and CDR2 from the germline V gene are SGHVS and FQNEAQ. Written as DNA, the CDR3 is TGTGCCAGCAGCCCGGGGACAGTAAGTGGAAACACCATATATTTT. Its translation: CASSPGTVSGNTIYF. The variable domain in full, completed from reference TRBV7-8 and TRBJ1-3, reads GAGVSQSPRYKVAKRGQDVALRCDPISGHVSLFWYQQALGQGPEFLTYFQNEAQLDKSGLPSDRFFAERPEGSVSTLKIQRTQQEDSAVYLCASSPGTVSGNTIYFGEGSWLTVV.

The gene calls are TRBV6-5 and TRBJ1-6; 9 bases align to TRBD1. With 11 bases clipped from V and 9 bases from J, the junction kept 8 bases outside the gene matches. Per germline, CDR1 MNHEY and CDR2 SVGAGI. This CDR3 region has 13 residues. The CDR3 sequence is CAGARDRASPLHF. In DNA, the CDR3 is TGTGCCGGGGCCCGGGACAGGGCTTCACCCCTCCACTTT.

The chain has TRBV5-4 and TRBJ2-5; 8 positions match TRBD2. The germline gives CDR1 SGHNT, CDR2 YYREEE (reference sequence). The CDR3 extends over 14 amino acids. J lost 2 bases, V lost 2 bases, and 2 bases had no gene match. The CDR3 DNA reads as TGTGCCAGCAGCTTAGGACTAGCTCAAGAGACCCAGTACTTC. Protein: CASSLGLAQETQYF.

CDR3 DNA: TGTGCCAGCAGCTTGGGTACAGAGAGCTCCTATAATTCACCCCTCCACTTT. Its translation: CASSLGTESSYNSPLHF. This chain connects TRBV5-4 to TRBJ1-6; no definite D call. Between the trimmed V and J ends, which lost 0 bases and 0 bases, there was a span of 10 bases. This CDR3 has 17 amino acids. The V gene's germline CDR1 is SGHNT and CDR2 YYREEE (reference sequence).